Listed below are T cell receptor beta chains from one sample, sequenced in a study of T cell repertoires in cytomegalovirus infection. TCRdb re-called the reads with MiXCR, one entry per CDR3 protein. The data show approximately 500,000 distinct CDR3 sequences, with 30% to 40% seen just once and about a sixth held by the top ten. No antigen has been assigned to these receptors. Sequenced material: cultured PBMCs, taken from culture after CMV antigen stimulation. These receptors all come from a human donor in good health (CMV status not recorded). Some clones in this sample may be carry-over from other donors' samples. Each CDR3 is given with its conserved first and last residue. The order of the fields is clone size, J gene, D gene, V gene, CDR3 DNA, CDR3 protein. D genes are given only for firm matches. Clone size is shown for a subset of rows, as once, few, many or a class of expanded clone.

size: many; J: TRBJ2-5; D: TRBD2; V: TRBV7-2; DNA: TGTGCCAGCAGCCCGGGGGGGACGGGGAAGACCCAGTACTTC; CDR3: CASSPGGTGKTQYF
size: few; J: TRBJ1-2; D: -; V: TRBV12-3/TRBV12-4; DNA: TGTGCCAGCAGACCGGACTGGGCGGGAGGCTACACCTTC; CDR3: CASRPDWAGGYTF
size: -; J: TRBJ1-1; D: TRBD1; V: TRBV6-1; DNA: TGTGCCAGCAGGACAGGACAGGGGCGCGGCACTGAAGCTTTCTTT; CDR3: CASRTGQGRGTEAFF
size: many; J: TRBJ2-1; D: TRBD2; V: TRBV7-8; DNA: TGTGCCAGCAGCTTAGCGCTAGCGGGGAACAATGAGCAGTTCTTC; CDR3: CASSLALAGNNEQFF
size: -; J: TRBJ2-5; D: TRBD1; V: TRBV6-6; DNA: TGTGCCAGCACCGACCGACAGGGCCCAGGGGAGACCCAGTACTTC; CDR3: CASTDRQGPGETQYF
size: once; J: TRBJ2-1; D: -; V: TRBV20-1; DNA: TGCACCCCATCCTACAATGAGCAGTTCTTC; CDR3: CTPSYNEQFF
size: few; J: TRBJ2-1; D: -; V: TRBV7-2; DNA: TGTGCCAGCAGCTTATTCAGTGAGCAGTTCTTC; CDR3: CASSLFSEQFF
size: -; J: TRBJ1-5; D: -; V: TRBV10-3; DNA: TGTGCCATCAGTGAGTCTCTGGAAAATCAGCCCCAGCATTTT; CDR3: CAISESLENQPQHF
size: -; J: TRBJ2-1; D: -; V: TRBV12-5; DNA: TGTGCTAGTGGTTATCTCGCTAGCTCCTACAATGAGCAGTTCTTC; CDR3: CASGYLASSYNEQFF
size: many; J: TRBJ1-4; D: -; V: TRBV12-3/TRBV12-4; DNA: TGTGCCAGCAGTTTAGAGAGGGCCGGCCCCGAAAAACTGTTTTTT; CDR3: CASSLERAGPEKLFF
size: few; J: TRBJ2-2; D: TRBD2; V: TRBV7-2; DNA: TGTGCCAGCAGCTTAGTCGGGACTAGCGGGACAAAAGGGACCGGGGAGCTGTTTTTT; CDR3: CASSLVGTSGTKGTGELFF
size: -; J: TRBJ2-3; D: -; V: TRBV7-2; DNA: TGTGCCAGCAGGCTAGCCCCTGAGGATACGCAGTATTTT; CDR3: CASRLAPEDTQYF
size: few; J: TRBJ2-7; D: -; V: TRBV7-2; DNA: TGTGCCAGCAGCTTATCAAGGAGCTACGAGCAGTACTTC; CDR3: CASSLSRSYEQYF
size: -; J: TRBJ1-1; D: -; V: TRBV10-3; DNA: TGTGCCATCAGCTTGAAGGCGAACACTGAAGCTTTCTTT; CDR3: CAISLKANTEAFF